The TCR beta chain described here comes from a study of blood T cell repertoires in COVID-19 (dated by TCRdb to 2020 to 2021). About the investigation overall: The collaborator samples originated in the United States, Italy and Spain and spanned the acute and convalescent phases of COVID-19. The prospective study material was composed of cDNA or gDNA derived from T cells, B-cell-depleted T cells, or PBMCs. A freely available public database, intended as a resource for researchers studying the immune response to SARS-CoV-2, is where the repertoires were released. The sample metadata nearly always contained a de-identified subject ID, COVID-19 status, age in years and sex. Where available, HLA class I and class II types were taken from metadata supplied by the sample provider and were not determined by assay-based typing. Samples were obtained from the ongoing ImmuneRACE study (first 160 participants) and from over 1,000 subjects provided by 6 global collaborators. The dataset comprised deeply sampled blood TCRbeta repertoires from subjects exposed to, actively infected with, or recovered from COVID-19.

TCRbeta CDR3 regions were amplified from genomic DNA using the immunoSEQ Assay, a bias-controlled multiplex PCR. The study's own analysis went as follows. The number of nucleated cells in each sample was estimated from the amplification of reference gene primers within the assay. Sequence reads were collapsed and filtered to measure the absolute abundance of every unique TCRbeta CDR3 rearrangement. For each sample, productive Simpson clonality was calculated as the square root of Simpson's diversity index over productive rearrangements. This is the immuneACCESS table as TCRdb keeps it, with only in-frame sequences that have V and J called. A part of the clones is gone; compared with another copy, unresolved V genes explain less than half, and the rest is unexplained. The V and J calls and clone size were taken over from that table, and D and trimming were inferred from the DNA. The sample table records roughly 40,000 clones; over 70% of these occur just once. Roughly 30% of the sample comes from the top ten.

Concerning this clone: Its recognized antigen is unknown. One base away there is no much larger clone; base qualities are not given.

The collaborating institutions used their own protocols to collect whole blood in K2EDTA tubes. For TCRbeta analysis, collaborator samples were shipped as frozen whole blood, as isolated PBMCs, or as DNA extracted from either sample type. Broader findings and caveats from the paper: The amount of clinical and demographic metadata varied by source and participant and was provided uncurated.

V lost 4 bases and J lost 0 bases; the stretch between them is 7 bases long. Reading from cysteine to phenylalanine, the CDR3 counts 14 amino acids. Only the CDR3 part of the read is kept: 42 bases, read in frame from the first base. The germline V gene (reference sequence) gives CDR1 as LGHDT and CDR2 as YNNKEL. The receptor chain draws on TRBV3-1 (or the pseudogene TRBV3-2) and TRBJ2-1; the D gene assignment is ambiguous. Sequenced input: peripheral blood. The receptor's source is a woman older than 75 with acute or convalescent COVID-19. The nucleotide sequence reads TGTGCCAGCAGCCGTACGAGCTCCTACAATGAGCAGTTCTTC. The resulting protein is CASSRTSSYNEQFF.